This TCR beta chain was sequenced during a study of blood T cell repertoires in COVID-19 (dated by TCRdb to about 2020). As for the study more broadly: Samples from collaborators originated in the United States, Italy and Spain and spanned both the acute and convalescent phases of COVID-19. The repertoires were made available in a free public database intended to serve as a resource for research on the immune response to SARS-CoV-2. The dataset comprised deeply sampled blood TCRbeta repertoires from subjects exposed to, actively infected with, or recovered from COVID-19. The material from the prospective study consisted of cDNA or gDNA derived from T cells, B-cell-depleted T cells, or PBMCs. HLA class I and class II types, where available, came from metadata supplied by the sample provider rather than from assay-based typing. The samples were drawn from the first 160 participants of the ongoing ImmuneRACE study and from 1,200 or so subjects provided by 6 global collaborators. The sample metadata nearly always contained a de-identified subject ID, COVID-19 status, age in years and sex.

Paper-wide results and their limitations: The quantity of clinical and demographic metadata differed by source and by participant and was supplied without curation.

The sample holds one count of this clone. No antigen is known for it. No base quality values were provided; no much bigger clone lies one nucleotide off. The CDR3 runs 14 amino acids, cysteine and phenylalanine included. Just the 42-base CDR3 DNA is kept, in frame starting at base 1. V is pruned by 6 bases and J by 3 bases, leaving 5 bases of the junction without a gene match. CDR1 and CDR2, looked up from the germline V gene (reference sequence), are SEHNR and FQNEAQ. Whole blood was collected in K2EDTA tubes by collaborating institutions according to the institutions' own protocols. For TCRbeta analysis, collaborators shipped samples as frozen whole blood, isolated PBMCs, or DNA extracted from either of those sample types. TCRbeta CDR3 regions were amplified from genomic DNA using the immunoSEQ Assay, a bias-controlled multiplex PCR. Per the original workflow: The number of nucleated cells in each sample was estimated by amplification of reference gene primers within the assay. To quantify the absolute abundance of each unique TCRbeta CDR3 rearrangement, sequence reads were collapsed and filtered. For each sample, productive Simpson clonality was calculated as the square root of Simpson's diversity index across productive rearrangements. Drawn from immuneACCESS, this table holds only the in-frame rearrangements with V and J called that TCRdb kept. Clones are partly lost; checked studies trace under half to an unresolved V gene and leave the rest unexplained. V, J and clone size are those of that table, while D and trimming were read from the DNA. A total of about 55,000 clones appear in this sample, over 75% of them only once. The top ten clones comprise approximately 15% of the sample.

This chain is built from TRBV7-9 and TRBJ2-5; 9 middle bases align to TRBD1. The sequence was obtained from a human donor with active COVID-19. The donor label of this sample is uncertain. Sequencing was performed on peripheral blood. Read as DNA, the sequence is TGTGCCAGCAGTTCCGGACAGGGGAAAGAGACCCAGTACTTC. Its protein product is CASSSGQGKETQYF. The variable domain in full, with residues beyond the CDR3 obtained from the reference TRBV7-9 and TRBJ2-5 genes, is DTGVSQNPRHKITKRGQNVTFRCDPISEHNRLYWYRQTLGQGPEFLTYFQNEAQLEKSRLLSDRFSAERPKGSFSTLEIQRTEQGDSAMYLCASSSGQGKETQYFGPGTRLLVL.